This passage covers 25 T cell receptor beta chains from one sample sequenced in a study of beta chain features in type 1 diabetes (dated by TCRdb to between 2017 and 2018). The library was built by means of the immunoSEQ multiplex PCR assay. The High Capacity cDNA Reverse Transcription Kit was used to reverse transcribe all of the isolated RNA, meaning that expressed TCRB transcripts were what got sequenced. TCRdb's version of the immuneACCESS table is confined to in-frame rearrangements and falls short of the full clone set. An unresolved V gene accounts for under half of the shortfall where checked; the remainder is of unknown origin. Here the sample has about 15,000 clones; less than 45% occur a single time. The top ten constitute approximately 0.53% of the sample. The material sequenced was stem cell memory CD4+ T cells from blood. The meaning of the sample's cell subset or site label: stem cell-like memory CD4+ T cells. The source of these receptors is a middle-aged woman in good health.

The chain carries TRBV21-1 and TRBJ2-7; the table gives TRBD1 as D, unverified against the DNA. TRBV21-1 is noted as a pseudogene. The CDR3 is made up of 15 amino acids. In DNA, the CDR3 is TGTGCCAGCAGCAAAACCGGGACACGTACGATCGAGCAGTACTTC. It is translated as CASSKTGTRTIEQYF.

This clone was seen a handful of times. The V call is TRBV18, the J call TRBJ1-1; 10 nucleotides line up with TRBD1. The CDR3 is made up of 15 amino acids. CDR1 KGHSH and CDR2 LQKENI come from the germline V gene. Losses at the gene ends were 9 bases for V and 5 bases for J; bases not matched to a gene: 12. The DNA for the CDR3 is TGTGCCAGTCAAAGACAGGGGGCAGGAGAGACTGAAGCTTTCTTT. Translating it yields CASQRQGAGETEAFF.

This clone was observed once. The chain is built from TRBV5-4 and TRBJ1-5; a weak D match, TRBD1 (6 bases). With 4 bases removed from V and 2 bases from J, the gap between germline ends came to 10 bases. The CDR3 sequence is 14 residues long. Looked up from germline, CDR1 is SGHNT and CDR2 is YYREEE (reference sequence). The CDR3: CASSEDRRNQPQHF. The DNA of the CDR3 is TGTGCCAGCAGCGAGGACAGACGCAATCAGCCCCAGCATTTT.

The chain carries TRBV7-2 and TRBJ2-7; 9 bases are a match to TRBD2. The CDR3 is 15 amino acids. Germline V gives CDR1 SGHTA, CDR2 FQGNSA. The J segment lost 3 bases and the V segment lost 1 base, leaving 4 bases of the junction unmatched. In DNA form, the CDR3 reads TGTGCCAGCAGCTTAGTGGGACTAGCCTTCTACGAGCAGTACTTC. It is translated as CASSLVGLAFYEQYF.

J is TRBJ2-3 and V is TRBV5-1; 11 nucleotides agree with TRBD1. With 4 bases clipped from V and 5 bases from J, the junction kept 9 bases outside the gene matches. The V gene's germline CDR1 is SGHRS and CDR2 YFSETQ. The CDR3 covers 16 residues. The CDR3: CASSIPRTGGLDTQYF. CDR3 coding DNA: TGCGCCAGCAGCATACCAAGGACAGGGGGCCTAGATACGCAGTATTTT.

V is TRBV14 and J is TRBJ2-5, with 8 nucleotides matching TRBD2. The CDR3 is 18 amino acids. J gave up 5 bases and V 2 bases, and 16 bases lay outside the gene matches. The V gene's germline CDR1 is SGHDN and CDR2 FVKESK. The CDR3 region is CASSQQRSFLGLGETQYF. For the CDR3, the DNA is TGTGCCAGCAGCCAACAGAGATCCTTCCTGGGACTAGGGGAGACCCAGTACTTC.

This clone was recorded a few times. This sequence joins TRBV7-9 and TRBJ2-7; 7 nucleotides line up with TRBD1. With V trimmed by 5 bases and J by 3 bases, 4 bases remained unmatched. This CDR3 comprises 13 residues. Germline V gene sequence: CDR1 SEHNR, CDR2 FQNEAQ (reference sequence). CDR3 loop: CASSIQGIYEQYF. As DNA, the CDR3 is TGTGCCAGCAGCATACAGGGGATCTACGAGCAGTACTTC.

The chain carries TRBV25-1 and TRBJ1-4; 8 bases match TRBD1. V shed 7 bases, J shed 4 bases, and the junction held 11 bases outside the gene matches. The CDR3 has 16 amino acids. The V gene's germline CDR1 is MGHDK and CDR2 SYGVNS. The CDR3 loop is CASTDLEDRDNEKLFF. CDR3 sequence (DNA): TGTGCCAGCACTGACTTGGAGGACAGGGATAATGAAAAACTGTTTTTT.

This chain joins TRBV2 and TRBJ1-2, with D maybe TRBD1 (5 bases). Germline CDR1 reads SNHLY; CDR2 reads FYNNEI. Trimming took 3 bases from V and 6 from J, leaving 14 bases between them. The CDR3 loop spans 14 amino acids. The CDR3 spells CASSDRARLDGYTF. Written as DNA, the CDR3 is TGTGCCAGCAGTGACAGGGCGCGACTAGATGGCTACACCTTC.

The rearrangement uses TRBV6-1 and TRBJ1-5, with 9 bases that match TRBD1. The CDR3 runs 13 residues. The junction had 4 bases not matched to a gene; V was cut back by 7 bases and J by 6 bases. CDR1 and CDR2 (germline): MNHNS, SASEGT. CDR3 nucleotide sequence: TGTGCCAGCACTGGACAGGGGCGTCAGCCCCAGCATTTT. It encodes CASTGQGRQPQHF.

The chain joins TRBV11-3 to TRBJ2-3; D might be TRBD1 (5 bases). In germline, CDR1 is SGHNT, CDR2 YENEEA. This CDR3 region has 15 residues. The germline V and J ends were trimmed by 0 bases and 5 bases, with 12 bases remaining between them. The CDR3 protein is CASSLDGRVGDTQYF. For the CDR3, the DNA is TGTGCCAGCAGCTTAGATGGCAGGGTAGGAGATACGCAGTATTTT.

This clone was observed a few times. This CDR3 reads CASSSWGDGYTF. The CDR3 DNA is TGTGCCAGTAGTTCCTGGGGAGATGGCTACACCTTC. The rearrangement links TRBV19 to TRBJ1-2; D not resolved. V gave up 5 bases and J gave up 6 bases, with 10 bases separating them. The germline V gene has CDR1 LNHDA and CDR2 SQIVND (reference sequence). The CDR3 is 12 residues long.

This clone occurred a few times. This rearrangement joins TRBV5-5 to TRBJ2-5; the D gene is possibly TRBD1 (6 bases). Per germline, CDR1 SGHKS and CDR2 YYEKEE (reference sequence). The CDR3 has 15 amino acids. V was pared by 3 bases and J by 5 bases, with 17 bases between. The CDR3 here is CASSSVQGPPETQYF. In nucleotides, the CDR3 is TGTGCCAGCAGCTCCGTACAGGGTCCTCCGGAGACCCAGTACTTC. Full variable domain (rest looked up from reference TRBV5-5 and TRBJ2-5): DAGVTQSPTHLIKTRGQQVTLRCSPISGHKSVSWYQQVLGQGPQFIFQYYEKEERGRGNFPDRFSARQFPNYSSELNVNALLLGDSALYLCASSSVQGPPETQYFGPGTRLLVL.

This clone was picked up one time. The chain links TRBV5-4 to TRBJ2-1; 9 bases match TRBD2. Germline V gene data show CDR1 as SGHNT and CDR2 as YYREEE (reference sequence). The trim removed 2 bases at V and 3 bases at J, leaving 6 bases unmatched. The CDR3 length is 16 residues. For the CDR3, the DNA is TGTGCCAGCAGCTTACAAACTAGCGGGCTCTACAATGAGCAGTTCTTC. This sequence encodes CASSLQTSGLYNEQFF.

This clone was observed a few times. The rearrangement links TRBV13 to TRBJ2-2, with D perhaps TRBD1 (6 bases). The germline V gene has CDR1 PRHDT and CDR2 FYEKMQ (reference sequence). The CDR3 totals 15 residues. V dropped 4 bases and J dropped 6 bases, with 15 bases sitting between them. The CDR3 protein is CASSWETTGSGELFF. DNA of the CDR3: TGTGCCAGCAGCTGGGAGACCACAGGGTCCGGGGAGCTGTTTTTT.

This clone was found once. V is TRBV5-1 and J is TRBJ1-2, with 10 bases fitting TRBD1. Looked up from germline, CDR1 is SGHRS and CDR2 is YFSETQ. The CDR3 length is 15 residues. The trim removed 3 bases at V and 4 bases at J, leaving 6 bases unmatched. CDR3 loop: CASSYGTGVGYGYTF. CDR3 DNA sequence: TGCGCCAGCAGCTACGGGACAGGGGTTGGCTATGGCTACACCTTC.

There are a few counts of this clone. The chain uses TRBV18 and TRBJ2-5; D remains unclear. Germline loops: CDR1 KGHSH, CDR2 LQKENI. V dropped 2 bases and J dropped 4 bases, with 5 bases sitting between them. CDR3 length: 12 residues. CDR3 region: CASSPFIETQYF. CDR3 in DNA: TGTGCCAGCTCACCATTTATAGAGACCCAGTACTTC. Full variable domain (missing parts from reference TRBV18 and TRBJ2-5): NAGVMQNPRHLVRRRGQEARLRCSPMKGHSHVYWYRQLPEEGLKFMVYLQKENIIDESGMPKERFSAEFPKEGPSILRIQQVVRGDSAAYFCASSPFIETQYFGPGTRLLVL.

The chain has TRBV6-5 and TRBJ2-3, with 8 nucleotides matching TRBD2. The trim removed 4 bases at V and 3 bases at J, leaving 9 bases unmatched. The CDR3 runs to 16 residues. Per the germline V gene, CDR1 is MNHEY and CDR2 is SVGAGI. DNA for the CDR3: TGTGCCAGCAGTTCCCCTTTAGCGGGGAGAACAGATACGCAGTATTTT. It is translated as CASSSPLAGRTDTQYF.

This clone was seen only a few times. The chain joins TRBV18 to TRBJ2-1; 9 nucleotides line up with TRBD2. V lost 5 bases, J lost 0 bases, and 8 bases stayed unmatched. The CDR3 spans 17 residues. The V gene's germline CDR1 is KGHSH and CDR2 LQKENI. The CDR3 is CASSSGLAQSSYNEQFF. CDR3 DNA: TGTGCCAGCTCATCGGGACTAGCACAGAGCTCCTACAATGAGCAGTTCTTC.

This sequence joins TRBV27 and TRBJ1-3; 9 bases fit TRBD1. After removal of 5 bases from V and 0 bases from J, the junction contained 8 bases not matched to a gene. Looked up from germline, CDR1 is MNHEY and CDR2 is SMNVEV (reference sequence). There are 17 residues in the CDR3. The CDR3 sequence is CASSARTGATSGNTIYF. CDR3 sequence (DNA): TGTGCCAGCAGTGCAAGGACAGGGGCTACCTCTGGAAACACCATATATTTT.

This clone was counted once. Other DNA sequences in this sample translate to the same CDR3. The rearrangement links TRBV7-7 to TRBJ2-7; perhaps TRBD1 as D (6 bases). The CDR3 consists of 17 residues. The V and J ends lost 3 bases and 0 bases respectively, with 18 bases between them. Germline V gene sequence: CDR1 SSHAT, CDR2 FNYEAQ (reference sequence). The CDR3 loop reads CASSFSRATGSSYEQYF. The CDR3 DNA sequence: TGTGCCAGCAGCTTCAGCAGGGCAACAGGGAGCTCCTACGAGCAGTACTTC.

The V and J genes are TRBV2 and TRBJ1-2; D may be TRBD1 (6 bases). Germline V CDR1 and CDR2: SNHLY, FYNNEI. Trimming shortened V by 2 bases and J by 8 bases, and 15 bases separated the two germline ends. This CDR3 spans 14 amino acids. CDR3 residues: CASSELDSPRGYTF. Here the CDR3 DNA reads TGTGCCAGCAGTGAATTGGACAGCCCCAGGGGCTACACCTTC.

This clone was detected a few times. V gene TRBV6-5 combines with J gene TRBJ2-7; the match to TRBD1 covers 9 bases. V was pared by 5 bases and J by 4 bases, with 3 bases of the junction left unmatched. Germline loops: CDR1 MNHEY, CDR2 SVGAGI. This CDR3 has 13 residues. The CDR3 loop reads CASSRDRVYEQYF. The CDR3 DNA reads TGTGCCAGCAGTAGGGACAGGGTATACGAGCAGTACTTC.

J is TRBJ2-2 and V is TRBV25-1; a possible D gene is TRBD1 (5 bases). The CDR3 length is 15 residues. V gave up 4 bases and J gave up 7 bases, with 16 bases separating them. Germline V gene lookup returns CDR1 MGHDK and CDR2 SYGVNS. CDR3 in amino acids: CASSARSRAVGELFF. In DNA form, the CDR3 reads TGTGCCAGCAGTGCACGAAGCAGGGCGGTCGGGGAGCTGTTTTTT. The complete variable domain, with remaining parts taken from reference TRBV25-1 and TRBJ2-2, reads EADIYQTPRYLVIGTGKKITLECSQTMGHDKMYWYQQDPGMELHLIHYSYGVNSTEKGDLSSESTVSRIRTEHFPLTLESARPSHTSQYLCASSARSRAVGELFFGEGSRLTVL.

The V and J genes are TRBV7-2 and TRBJ2-5; 9 bases map to TRBD2. V trimming: 0 bases; J trimming: 1 base; junction bases outside the gene matches: 3. The CDR3 has 16 amino acids. CDR1 and CDR2 (germline): SGHTA, FQGNSA. The CDR3 nucleotides are TGTGCCAGCAGCTTAGCCCTGCGGGGGGGCCAAGAGACCCAGTACTTC. Its translation is CASSLALRGGQETQYF.